This T cell receptor beta chain was obtained from a study of cytomegalovirus exposure and HLA in healthy donors. The CDR3 spans 15 residues. J lost 4 bases, V lost 5 bases, and 6 bases had no gene match. Germline CDR1 and CDR2: MDHEN and SYDVKM. General study results and limits: In a later analysis, first-cohort TCR clusters were found to tend to co-occur in the approximately 120 validation repertoires.

Points on this clone: Its antigen is not known.

TCRdb's table, derived via immunoSEQ multiplex PCR, lists solely in-frame clones and lacks some. Of about 130,000 clones in the sample, approximately 94% were seen once. Sequencing input: PBMCs. The TCR originated in a man aged 18 to 29 in good health and CMV-seropositive. V usage is TRBV28 and J usage is TRBJ1-5; 9 bases match TRBD1. The CDR3 spells CASSTRQGGNQPQHF. Here the CDR3 DNA reads TGTGCCAGCAGTACCAGACAGGGGGGAAATCAGCCCCAGCATTTT.